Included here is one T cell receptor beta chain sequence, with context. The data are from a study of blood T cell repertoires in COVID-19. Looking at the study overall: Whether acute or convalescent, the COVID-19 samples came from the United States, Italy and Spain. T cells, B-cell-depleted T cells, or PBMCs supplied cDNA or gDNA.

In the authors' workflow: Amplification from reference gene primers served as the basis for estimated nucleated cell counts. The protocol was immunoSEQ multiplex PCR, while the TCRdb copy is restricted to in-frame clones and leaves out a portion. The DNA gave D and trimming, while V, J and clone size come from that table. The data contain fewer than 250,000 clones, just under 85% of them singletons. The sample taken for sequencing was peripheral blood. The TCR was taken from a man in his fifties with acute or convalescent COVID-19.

CDR3 DNA: TGTGCCAGCAGCTATGGACAGGGTGAAACAGATACGCAGTATTTT. Protein sequence: CASSYGQGETDTQYF. V is TRBV11-3 and J is TRBJ2-3, with 8 bases lining up with TRBD1. This CDR3 comprises 15 residues. Trimming at V came to 4 bases and at J to 3 bases, leaving 6 bases not matched to a gene. Germline V gives CDR1 SGHNT, CDR2 YENEEA. Supplemented by reference TRBV11-3 and TRBJ2-3, the full variable domain reads EAGVVQSPRYKIIEKKQPVAFWCNPISGHNTLYWYLQNLGQGPELLIRYENEEAVDDSQLPKDRFSAERLKGVDSTLKIQPAELGDSAVYLCASSYGQGETDTQYFGPGTRLTVL.